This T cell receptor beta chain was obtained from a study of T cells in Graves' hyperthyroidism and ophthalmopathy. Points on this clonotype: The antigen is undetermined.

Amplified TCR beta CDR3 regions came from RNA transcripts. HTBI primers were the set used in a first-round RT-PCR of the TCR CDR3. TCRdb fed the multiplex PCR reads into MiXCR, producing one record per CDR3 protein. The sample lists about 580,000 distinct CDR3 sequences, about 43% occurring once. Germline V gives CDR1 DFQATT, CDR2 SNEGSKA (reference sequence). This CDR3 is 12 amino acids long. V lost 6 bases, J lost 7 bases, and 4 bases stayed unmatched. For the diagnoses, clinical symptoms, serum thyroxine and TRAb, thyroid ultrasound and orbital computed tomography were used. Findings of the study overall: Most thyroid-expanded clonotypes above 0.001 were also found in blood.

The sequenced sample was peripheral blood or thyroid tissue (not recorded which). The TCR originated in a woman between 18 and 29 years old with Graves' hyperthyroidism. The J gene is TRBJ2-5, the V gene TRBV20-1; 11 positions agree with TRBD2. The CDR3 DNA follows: TGCAGTGCCTCGGGACTAGCGGCGACCCAGTACTTC. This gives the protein CSASGLAATQYF.